This record concerns one T cell receptor (beta chain) sequence. The CDR3 is 15 amino acids. Germline V lookup: CDR1 MNHEY, CDR2 SVGAGI. The V gene lost 10 bases and the J gene lost 8 bases, with 26 bases spanning the gap. The data were obtained in a study of blood T cell repertoires in COVID-19. The wider study: From T cells, B-cell-depleted T cells, or PBMCs came the material, which was cDNA or gDNA.

Data came from immunoSEQ multiplex PCR; TCRdb stores just in-frame clones and leaves some out. This table holds some 73,000 clones, approximately 85% found once. Seattle's enrolled individuals joined amid active infection and were then monitored longitudinally. The gene calls are TRBV6-5 and TRBJ1-2, with D possibly TRBD1 on 6 matching bases. Input material: peripheral blood. The clonotype comes from a man in his fifties or sixties with COVID-19, enrolled during active disease. The CDR3 coding sequence is TGTGCCACTAGCCGGGACAAGGGGACGGCTGTCGGCTACACCTTC. Its protein is CATSRDKGTAVGYTF.